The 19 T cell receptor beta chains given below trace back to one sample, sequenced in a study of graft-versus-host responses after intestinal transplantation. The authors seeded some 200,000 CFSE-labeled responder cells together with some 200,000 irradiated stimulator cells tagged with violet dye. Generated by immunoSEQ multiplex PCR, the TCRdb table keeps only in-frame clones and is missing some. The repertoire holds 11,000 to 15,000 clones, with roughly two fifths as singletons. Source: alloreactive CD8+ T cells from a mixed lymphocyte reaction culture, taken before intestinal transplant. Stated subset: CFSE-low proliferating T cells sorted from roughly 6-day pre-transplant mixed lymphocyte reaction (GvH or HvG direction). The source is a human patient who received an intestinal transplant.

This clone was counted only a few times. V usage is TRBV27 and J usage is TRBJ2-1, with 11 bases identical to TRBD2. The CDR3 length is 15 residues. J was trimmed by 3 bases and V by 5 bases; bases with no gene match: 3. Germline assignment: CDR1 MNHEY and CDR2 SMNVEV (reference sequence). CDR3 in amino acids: CASSRGTSGYNEQFF. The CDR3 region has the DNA TGTGCCAGCAGTCGGGGGACTAGCGGCTACAATGAGCAGTTCTTC.

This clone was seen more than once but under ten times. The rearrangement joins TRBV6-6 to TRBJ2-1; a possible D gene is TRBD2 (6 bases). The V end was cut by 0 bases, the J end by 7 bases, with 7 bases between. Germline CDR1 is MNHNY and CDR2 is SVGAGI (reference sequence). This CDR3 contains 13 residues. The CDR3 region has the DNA TGTGCCAGCAGTTACTCGAGCGGGAATGAGCAGTTCTTC. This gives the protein CASSYSSGNEQFF.

DNA of the CDR3: TGTGCTAGTGGTTCCGGGACAGGGACACTCGAGCAGTACTTC. This sequence encodes CASGSGTGTLEQYF. The chain links TRBV12-5 to TRBJ2-7, with TRBD1 identical over 9 bases. This CDR3 comprises 14 residues. Germline CDR1 is LGHNT and CDR2 is FRNRAP. After removal of 4 bases from V and 6 bases from J, the junction contained 7 bases not matched to a gene.

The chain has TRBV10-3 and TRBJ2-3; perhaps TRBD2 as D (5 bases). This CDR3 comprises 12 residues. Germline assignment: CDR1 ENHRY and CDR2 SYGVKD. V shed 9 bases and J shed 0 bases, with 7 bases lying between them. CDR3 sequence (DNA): TGTGCCATACGGGGTAGCACAGATACGCAGTATTTT. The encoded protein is CAIRGSTDTQYF.

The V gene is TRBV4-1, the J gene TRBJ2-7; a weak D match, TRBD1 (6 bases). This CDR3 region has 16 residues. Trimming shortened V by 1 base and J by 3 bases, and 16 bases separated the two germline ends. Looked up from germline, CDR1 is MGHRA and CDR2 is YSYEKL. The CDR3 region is CASSQVPQTGSYEQYF. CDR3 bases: TGCGCCAGCAGCCAAGTTCCCCAAACAGGGAGCTACGAGCAGTACTTC.

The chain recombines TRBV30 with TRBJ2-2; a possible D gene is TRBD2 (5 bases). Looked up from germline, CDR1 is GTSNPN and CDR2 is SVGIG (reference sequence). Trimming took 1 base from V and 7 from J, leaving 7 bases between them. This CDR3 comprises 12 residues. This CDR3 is CAWSAEGGELFF. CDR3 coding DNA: TGTGCCTGGAGTGCAGAGGGCGGGGAGCTGTTTTTT.

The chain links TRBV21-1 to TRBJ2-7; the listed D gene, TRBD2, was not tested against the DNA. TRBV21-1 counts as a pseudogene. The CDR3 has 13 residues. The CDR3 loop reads CASSKDYVREQYF. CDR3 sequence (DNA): TGTGCCAGCAGCAAAGACTATGTGCGCGAGCAGTACTTC.

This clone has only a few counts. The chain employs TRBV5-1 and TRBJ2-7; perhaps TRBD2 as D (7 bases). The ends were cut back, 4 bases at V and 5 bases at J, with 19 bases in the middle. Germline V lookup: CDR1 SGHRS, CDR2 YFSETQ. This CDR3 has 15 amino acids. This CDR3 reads CASSGGASHGDEQYF. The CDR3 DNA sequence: TGCGCCAGCAGCGGGGGGGCCTCACACGGGGACGAGCAGTACTTC.

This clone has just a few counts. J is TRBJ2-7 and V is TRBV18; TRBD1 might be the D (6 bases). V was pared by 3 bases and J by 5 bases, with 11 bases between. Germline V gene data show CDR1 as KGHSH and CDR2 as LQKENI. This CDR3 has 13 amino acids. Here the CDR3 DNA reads TGTGCCAGCTCACCGGACAGCTACAACGAGCAGTACTTC. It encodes CASSPDSYNEQYF.

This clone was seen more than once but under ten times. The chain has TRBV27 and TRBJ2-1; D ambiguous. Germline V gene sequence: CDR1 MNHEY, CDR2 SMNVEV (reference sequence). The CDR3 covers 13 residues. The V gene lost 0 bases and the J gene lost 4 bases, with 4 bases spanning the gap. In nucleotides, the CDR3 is TGTGCCAGCAGTTTATCATCGTACAATGAGCAGTTCTTC. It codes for CASSLSSYNEQFF.

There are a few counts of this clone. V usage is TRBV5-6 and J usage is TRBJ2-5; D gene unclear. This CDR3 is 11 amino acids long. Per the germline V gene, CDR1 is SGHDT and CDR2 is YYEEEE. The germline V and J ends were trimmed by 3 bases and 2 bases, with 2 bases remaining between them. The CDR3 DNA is TGTGCCAGCAGCTCACAAGAGACCCAGTACTTC. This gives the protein CASSSQETQYF.

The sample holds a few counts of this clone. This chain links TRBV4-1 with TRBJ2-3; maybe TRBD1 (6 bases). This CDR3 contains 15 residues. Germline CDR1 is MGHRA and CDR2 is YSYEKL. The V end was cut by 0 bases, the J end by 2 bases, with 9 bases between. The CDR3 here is CASSQDHRDTDTQYF. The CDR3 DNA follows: TGCGCCAGCAGCCAAGATCACAGGGACACAGATACGCAGTATTTT.

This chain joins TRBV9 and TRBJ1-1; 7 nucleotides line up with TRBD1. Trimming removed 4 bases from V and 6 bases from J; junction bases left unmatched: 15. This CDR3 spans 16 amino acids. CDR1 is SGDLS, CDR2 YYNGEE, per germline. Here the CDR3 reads CASSPPTRLQGSEAFF. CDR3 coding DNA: TGTGCCAGCAGCCCCCCCACCCGATTACAGGGGTCTGAAGCTTTCTTT.

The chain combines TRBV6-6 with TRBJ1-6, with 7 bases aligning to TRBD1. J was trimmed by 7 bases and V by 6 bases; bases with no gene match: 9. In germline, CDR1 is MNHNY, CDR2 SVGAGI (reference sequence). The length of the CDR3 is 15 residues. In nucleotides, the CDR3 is TGTGCCAGCAGCTCCGACAGGGAAGTAAATTCACCCCTCCACTTT. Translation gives CASSSDREVNSPLHF.

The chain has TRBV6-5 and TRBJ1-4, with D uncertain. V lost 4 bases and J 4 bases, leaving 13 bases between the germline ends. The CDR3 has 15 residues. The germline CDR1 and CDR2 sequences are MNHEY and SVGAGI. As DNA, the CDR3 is TGTGCCAGCAGTTTGACGGGAAACCTTAATGAAAAACTGTTTTTT. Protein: CASSLTGNLNEKLFF.

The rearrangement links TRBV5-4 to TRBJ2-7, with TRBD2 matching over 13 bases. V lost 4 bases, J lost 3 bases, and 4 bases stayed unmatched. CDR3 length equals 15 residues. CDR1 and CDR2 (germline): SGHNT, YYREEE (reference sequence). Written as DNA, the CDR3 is TGTGCCAGCAGCCCGGGACTAGCGGGACACTACGAGCAGTACTTC. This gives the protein CASSPGLAGHYEQYF.

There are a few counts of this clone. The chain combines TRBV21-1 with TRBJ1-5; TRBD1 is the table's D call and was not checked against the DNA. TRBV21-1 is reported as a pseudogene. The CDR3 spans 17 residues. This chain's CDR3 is CASSKVPDRERNQPQHF. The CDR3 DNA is TGTGCCAGCAGCAAAGTCCCAGACAGGGAGAGGAATCAGCCCCAGCATTTT.

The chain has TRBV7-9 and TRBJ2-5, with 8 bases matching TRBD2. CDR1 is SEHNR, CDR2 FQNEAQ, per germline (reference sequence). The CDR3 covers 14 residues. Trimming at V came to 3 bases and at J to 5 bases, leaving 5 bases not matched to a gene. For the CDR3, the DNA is TGTGCCAGCAGCTTCGGGGGGGGCCAGGAGACCCAGTACTTC. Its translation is CASSFGGGQETQYF.

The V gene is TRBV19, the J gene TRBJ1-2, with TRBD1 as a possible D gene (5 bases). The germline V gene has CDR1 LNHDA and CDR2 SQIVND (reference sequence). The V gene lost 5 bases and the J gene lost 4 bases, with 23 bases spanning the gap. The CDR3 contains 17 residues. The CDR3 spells CASSPPFGAANVYGYTF. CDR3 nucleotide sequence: TGTGCCAGTAGTCCACCCTTTGGGGCAGCGAACGTCTATGGCTACACCTTC.